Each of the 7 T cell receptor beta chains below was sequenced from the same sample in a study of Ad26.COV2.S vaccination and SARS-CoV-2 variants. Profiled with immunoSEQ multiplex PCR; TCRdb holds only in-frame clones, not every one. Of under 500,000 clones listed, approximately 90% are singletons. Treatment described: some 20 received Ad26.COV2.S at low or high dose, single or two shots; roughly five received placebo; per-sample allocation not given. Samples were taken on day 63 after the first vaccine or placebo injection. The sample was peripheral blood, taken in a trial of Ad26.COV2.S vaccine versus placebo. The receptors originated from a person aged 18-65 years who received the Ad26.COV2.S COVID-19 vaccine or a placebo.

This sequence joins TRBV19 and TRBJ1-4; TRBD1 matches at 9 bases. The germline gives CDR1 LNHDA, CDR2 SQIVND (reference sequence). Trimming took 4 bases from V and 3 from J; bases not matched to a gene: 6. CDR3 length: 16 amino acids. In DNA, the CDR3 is TGTGCCAGTAGTAACAGGGGGCAAGTCGCTAATGAAAAACTGTTTTTT. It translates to CASSNRGQVANEKLFF.

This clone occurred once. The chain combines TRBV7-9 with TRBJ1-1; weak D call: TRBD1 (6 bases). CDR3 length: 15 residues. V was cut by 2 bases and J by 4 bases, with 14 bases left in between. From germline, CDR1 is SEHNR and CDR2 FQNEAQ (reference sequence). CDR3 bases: TGTGCCAGCAGCTTACTGGGGGGCGGGAGCACTGAAGCTTTCTTT. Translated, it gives CASSLLGGGSTEAFF.

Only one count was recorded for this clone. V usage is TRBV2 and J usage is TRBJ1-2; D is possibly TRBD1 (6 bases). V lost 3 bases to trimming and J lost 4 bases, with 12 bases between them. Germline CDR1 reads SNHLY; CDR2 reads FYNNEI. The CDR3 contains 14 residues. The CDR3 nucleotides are TGTGCCAGCAGTGACGGGGGGGCAGTCTATGGCTACACCTTC. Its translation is CASSDGGAVYGYTF.

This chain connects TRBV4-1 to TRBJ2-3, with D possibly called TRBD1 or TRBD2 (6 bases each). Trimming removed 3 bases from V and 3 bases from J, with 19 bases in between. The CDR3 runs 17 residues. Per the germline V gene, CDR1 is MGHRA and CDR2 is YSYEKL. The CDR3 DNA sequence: TGCGCCAGCAGCCACCCTCTAAAGGGGGGAAGGACAGATACGCAGTATTTT. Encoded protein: CASSHPLKGGRTDTQYF.

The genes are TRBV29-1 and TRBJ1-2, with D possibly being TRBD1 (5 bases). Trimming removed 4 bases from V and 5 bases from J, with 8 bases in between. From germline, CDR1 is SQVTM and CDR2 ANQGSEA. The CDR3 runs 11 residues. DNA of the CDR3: TGCAGCGTTGCCGAGGGGTATGGCTACACCTTC. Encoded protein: CSVAEGYGYTF.

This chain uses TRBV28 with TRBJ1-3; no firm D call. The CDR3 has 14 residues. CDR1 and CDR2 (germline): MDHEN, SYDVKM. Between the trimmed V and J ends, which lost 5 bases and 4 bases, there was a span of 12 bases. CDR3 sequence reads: CASSTQPGGNTIYF. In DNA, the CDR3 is TGTGCCAGCAGTACCCAACCGGGGGGAAACACCATATATTTT. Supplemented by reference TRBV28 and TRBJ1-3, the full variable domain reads DVKVTQSSRYLVKRTGEKVFLECVQDMDHENMFWYRQDPGLGLRLIYFSYDVKMKEKGDIPEGYSVSREKKERFSLILESASTNQTSMYLCASSTQPGGNTIYFGEGSWLTVV.

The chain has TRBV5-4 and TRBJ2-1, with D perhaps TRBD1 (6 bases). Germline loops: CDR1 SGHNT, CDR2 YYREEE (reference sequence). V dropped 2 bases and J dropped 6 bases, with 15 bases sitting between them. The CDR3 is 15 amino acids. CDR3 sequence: CASSLQDRATNEQFF. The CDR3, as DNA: TGTGCCAGCAGCTTACAGGACAGAGCTACCAATGAGCAGTTCTTC.